The subject of this entry is one TCR beta chain. Antigen unknown. V was trimmed by 6 bases and J by 4 bases, leaving 11 bases between them. This CDR3 is built from 13 residues. Germline V gene data show CDR1 as LNHDA and CDR2 as SQIVND (reference sequence). The sample comes from a study of radiation and T cells in renal cell carcinoma. Study outcomes and limitations: Top tumor clonotypes rose in blood 2 weeks post-radiation, then contracted.

Time point defined: blood 2 weeks post-SBRT. As to treatment: 15 Gy SBRT to primary tumor, nephrectomy 4 weeks later. TCRdb keeps only in-frame clones here, not all; method: immunoSEQ multiplex PCR. The profile shows about 130,000 clones, 70% to 90% of them singletons. This receptor was taken from a woman in her sixties or seventies with renal cell carcinoma. This specimen consisted of blood, obtained from a patient whose treatment included radiotherapy and nephrectomy. The V and J genes are TRBV19 and TRBJ2-3, with D possibly matching TRBD1 (6 bases). The chain's CDR3 is CASSMNRADTQYF. The CDR3, as DNA: TGTGCCAGTAGCATGAACAGGGCAGATACGCAGTATTTT.